The 30 T cell receptor beta chains presented below share a single source sample, sequenced in a study of blood T cell repertoires in COVID-19. Repertoires were generated with immunoSEQ multiplex PCR, while TCRdb's copy carries only in-frame clones and drops some. The data contain roughly 180,000 clones, 65% to 85% of them singletons. Sequencing used peripheral blood. The receptor source for this set is a middle-aged woman with COVID-19, enrolled during active disease.

The chain carries TRBV6-2 or TRBV6-3 and TRBJ2-1; 9 bases align to TRBD2. The CDR3 is 17 amino acids. Germline V CDR1 and CDR2: MNHEY, SVGEGT. V lost 2 bases, J lost 2 bases, and 7 bases stayed unmatched. CDR3 amino acids: CASSYPLAGKTYNEQFF. In DNA form, the CDR3 reads TGTGCCAGCAGTTACCCTCTAGCGGGAAAAACCTACAATGAGCAGTTCTTC.

The genes are TRBV6-5 and TRBJ2-7; D gene unclear. The length of the CDR3 is 14 residues. V lost 2 bases and J lost 5, with 13 bases in between. Per the germline V gene, CDR1 is MNHEY and CDR2 is SVGAGI. CDR3 residues: CASSYAQSSNEQYF. The CDR3 DNA reads as TGTGCCAGCAGTTACGCACAGTCGAGTAACGAGCAGTACTTC.

The CDR3 region is CASSPGLLNTEAFF. In nucleotides, the CDR3 is TGTGCCAGCAGCCCGGGACTCCTGAACACTGAAGCTTTCTTT. The rearrangement links TRBV3-1 (or the pseudogene TRBV3-2) to TRBJ1-1; a weak D match, TRBD1 (5 bases). V was cut by 4 bases and J by 0 bases, with 9 bases left in between. The germline gives CDR1 LGHDT, CDR2 YNNKEL (reference sequence). The CDR3 loop spans 14 amino acids.

The chain combines TRBV24-1 with TRBJ2-3, with 15 bases identical to TRBD2. The trim removed 3 bases at V and 1 base at J, leaving 4 bases unmatched. The CDR3 totals 18 residues. Germline loops: CDR1 KGHDR, CDR2 SFDVKD. The CDR3 sequence: CATSDPWTSGGGTDTQYF. The CDR3, as DNA: TGTGCCACCAGTGATCCGTGGACTAGCGGGGGGGGCACAGATACGCAGTATTTT.

The chain is built from TRBV14 and TRBJ1-2; the D gene is possibly TRBD1 (5 bases). Germline-derived CDR1 and CDR2 are SGHDN and FVKESK. Trimming pared 1 base from V and 1 base from J, leaving 13 bases between. CDR3 length: 16 residues. CDR3 amino acids: CASSQGSLQGNYGYTF. The CDR3 DNA follows: TGTGCCAGCAGCCAAGGCTCTCTCCAGGGTAACTATGGCTACACCTTC.

The chain uses TRBV15 and TRBJ2-6; a weak D match, TRBD2 (6 bases). CDR1 and CDR2 from the germline V gene are LNHNV and YYDKDF (reference sequence). V lost 1 base to trimming and J lost 3 bases, with 13 bases between them. This CDR3 spans 17 amino acids. CDR3 residues: CATSRVTRGSGANVLTF. Here the CDR3 DNA reads TGTGCCACCAGCAGAGTAACCCGGGGGAGTGGGGCCAACGTCCTGACTTTC. The full variable domain, rest sourced from reference TRBV15 and TRBJ2-6, is DAMVIQNPRYQVTQFGKPVTLSCSQTLNHNVMYWYQQKSSQAPKLLFHYYDKDFNNEADTPDNFQSRRPNTSFCFLDIRSPGLGDTAMYLCATSRVTRGSGANVLTFGAGSRLTVL.

The rearrangement links TRBV7-6 to TRBJ1-4; 7 nucleotides match TRBD1. V shed 3 bases and J 5 bases; nucleotides not matched to a gene: 3. The CDR3 loop spans 14 amino acids. The germline gives CDR1 SGHVS, CDR2 FNYEAQ. The CDR3 spells CASSLETGNEKLFF. The CDR3 DNA sequence: TGTGCCAGCAGCTTGGAGACAGGGAATGAAAAACTGTTTTTT. Full variable domain (rest looked up from reference TRBV7-6 and TRBJ1-4): GAGVSQSPRYKVTKRGQDVALRCDPISGHVSLYWYRQALGQGPEFLTYFNYEAQQDKSGLPNDRFSAERPEGSISTLTIQRTEQRDSAMYRCASSLETGNEKLFFGSGTQLSVL.

This clone has more than one count but fewer than ten. J is TRBJ2-7 and V is TRBV7-9; D not resolved. CDR3 length equals 14 residues. V gave up 1 base and J gave up 5 bases, with 12 bases separating them. Germline lookup yields CDR1 SEHNR and CDR2 FQNEAQ (reference sequence). CDR3 sequence: CASSLESGANEQYF. The CDR3 region has the DNA TGTGCCAGCAGCTTAGAGTCAGGCGCGAACGAGCAGTACTTC.

The chain employs TRBV19 and TRBJ1-6; TRBD1 agrees at 9 bases. J gave up 11 bases and V 8 bases, and 10 bases lay outside the gene matches. Germline-derived CDR1 and CDR2 are LNHDA and SQIVND (reference sequence). The CDR3 is made up of 14 amino acids. The CDR3 region is CASGNRDRETPLHF. In nucleotides, the CDR3 is TGTGCCAGTGGGAACAGGGACAGGGAAACACCCCTCCACTTT.

As DNA, the CDR3 is TGTGCCAGCTCACCCTGGGACAGCCCGGACGATCAGCCCCAGCATTTT. Encoded protein: CASSPWDSPDDQPQHF. The gene calls are TRBV18 and TRBJ1-5; 7 bases are a match to TRBD1. The V segment lost 3 bases and the J segment 5 bases; nucleotides outside the gene matches: 10. The V gene's germline CDR1 is KGHSH and CDR2 LQKENI. The CDR3 spans 16 residues.

The chain employs TRBV18 and TRBJ1-3; 8 bases are shared with TRBD1. Unmatched junction bases numbered 4, after V lost 3 bases and J lost 6 bases. The CDR3 runs 14 residues. Looked up from germline, CDR1 is KGHSH and CDR2 is LQKENI. CDR3 residues: CASSPGQGVNTIYF. The CDR3 DNA follows: TGTGCCAGCTCACCTGGACAGGGCGTAAACACCATATATTTT. Using reference TRBV18 and TRBJ1-3 for the parts outside the CDR3, the full variable domain is NAGVMQNPRHLVRRRGQEARLRCSPMKGHSHVYWYRQLPEEGLKFMVYLQKENIIDESGMPKERFSAEFPKEGPSILRIQQVVRGDSAAYFCASSPGQGVNTIYFGEGSWLTVV.

This chain joins TRBV18 and TRBJ2-5; TRBD1 might be the D (6 bases). CDR1 and CDR2 (germline): KGHSH, LQKENI. V gave up 2 bases and J gave up 0 bases, with 7 bases separating them. The CDR3 runs to 14 residues. CDR3 coding DNA: TGTGCCAGCTCACCAGGACAGAACCAAGAGACCCAGTACTTC. This translates into CASSPGQNQETQYF.

V usage is TRBV7-9 and J usage is TRBJ2-7; tentatively, D is TRBD2 (5 bases). The germline V gene has CDR1 SEHNR and CDR2 FQNEAQ (reference sequence). The length of the CDR3 is 14 residues. The V end was cut by 1 base, the J end by 2 bases, with 9 bases between. Here the CDR3 DNA reads TGTGCCAGCAGCTTAGACGGGGTAGCCTACGAGCAGTACTTC. Residues: CASSLDGVAYEQYF.

The rearrangement links TRBV9 to TRBJ1-1; TRBD1 matches 9 bases. The CDR3 is made up of 16 amino acids. Germline lookup yields CDR1 SGDLS and CDR2 YYNGEE. V lost 0 bases to trimming and J lost 2 bases; unmatched junction nucleotides: 5. Here the CDR3 reads CASSVAGTGTNTEAFF. The CDR3 coding sequence is TGTGCCAGCAGCGTAGCAGGGACAGGGACTAACACTGAAGCTTTCTTT.

This clone was observed a few times. The chain recombines TRBV5-1 with TRBJ2-2; 8 nucleotides line up with TRBD2. There are 19 residues in the CDR3. The germline V gene has CDR1 SGHRS and CDR2 YFSETQ. Trimming removed 1 base from V and 4 bases from J; junction bases left unmatched: 15. The CDR3 here is CASSLRITGTSLTTGELFF. CDR3 in DNA: TGCGCCAGCAGCTTGAGGATCACCGGGACTAGTCTGACCACCGGGGAGCTGTTTTTT. Supplemented by reference TRBV5-1 and TRBJ2-2, the full variable domain reads KAGVTQTPRYLIKTRGQQVTLSCSPISGHRSVSWYQQTPGQGLQFLFEYFSETQRNKGNFPGRFSGRQFSNSRSEMNVSTLELGDSALYLCASSLRITGTSLTTGELFFGEGSRLTVL.

The V and J genes are TRBV4-1 and TRBJ2-3; unclear D gene. CDR1 and CDR2 from the germline V gene are MGHRA and YSYEKL. This CDR3 has 14 amino acids. Trimming pared 4 bases from V and 4 bases from J, leaving 12 bases between. The CDR3 reads CASSPGRISDTQYF. The CDR3 nucleotides read TGCGCCAGCAGCCCAGGTCGGATCTCAGATACGCAGTATTTT.

This chain joins TRBV6-5 and TRBJ1-1; D gene ambiguous. V lost 2 bases, J lost 4 bases, and 14 bases lay in between. The germline gives CDR1 MNHEY, CDR2 SVGAGI. The CDR3 loop spans 15 amino acids. The chain's CDR3 is CASSYLGSLSTEAFF. CDR3 sequence (DNA): TGTGCCAGCAGTTACCTCGGGTCGTTGAGCACTGAAGCTTTCTTT.

The genes are TRBV12-3 or TRBV12-4 and TRBJ2-1; D ambiguous. The ends were cut back, 1 base at V and 10 bases at J, with 11 bases in the middle. The CDR3 is 13 residues long. CDR3 loop: CASSLDYGSEQFF. DNA for the CDR3: TGTGCCAGCAGTTTAGACTACGGTTCCGAGCAGTTCTTC.

The chain employs TRBV11-1 and TRBJ1-2, with 8 bases aligning to TRBD1. The CDR3 extends over 15 amino acids. CDR1 is SGHAT and CDR2 is FQDESV in the germline V gene (reference sequence). Losses at the gene ends were 2 bases for V and 4 bases for J; bases not matched to a gene: 6. The CDR3 region has the DNA TGTGCCAGCAGCTTACTTCACGGACAGGGCTATGGCTACACCTTC. This codes for CASSLLHGQGYGYTF.

The chain is built from TRBV7-9 and TRBJ1-1; D call uncertain. Trimming removed 2 bases from V and 0 bases from J, with 7 bases in between. CDR1 SEHNR and CDR2 FQNEAQ come from the germline V gene (reference sequence). The CDR3 is 14 residues long. The CDR3 sequence is CASSLPLLNTEAFF. CDR3 bases: TGTGCCAGCAGCTTACCACTCTTGAACACTGAAGCTTTCTTT.

This clone was seen a few times. V and J are TRBV21-1 and TRBJ1-6; the D call TRBD1 from the table was never checked on the DNA. TRBV21-1 is designated a pseudogene. This CDR3 region has 15 residues. The CDR3 loop reads CASSLWTGAHSPLHF. The CDR3 DNA is TGTGCCAGCAGCTTATGGACAGGGGCACATTCACCCCTCCACTTT.

The chain is built from TRBV27 and TRBJ2-2; TRBD1 agrees at 9 bases. CDR1 and CDR2 (germline): MNHEY, SMNVEV (reference sequence). After removal of 6 bases from V and 4 bases from J, the junction contained 3 bases not matched to a gene. This CDR3 is 14 amino acids long. The CDR3 sequence: CASSQTGGTGELFF. CDR3 DNA: TGTGCCAGCAGCCAGACAGGGGGCACCGGGGAGCTGTTTTTT.

This clone has a single count. V usage is TRBV13 and J usage is TRBJ1-1, with D maybe TRBD1 (5 bases). V shed 5 bases and J shed 3 bases, with 22 bases lying between them. The CDR3 sequence is 17 residues long. From germline, CDR1 is PRHDT and CDR2 FYEKMQ (reference sequence). CDR3 in DNA: TGTGCCAGCAGCCACAAGGCATTACAGGATGAGTACACTGAAGCTTTCTTT. Protein product: CASSHKALQDEYTEAFF.

Only one count was recorded for this clone. The rearrangement links TRBV20-1 to TRBJ1-1, with a weak D call TRBD1 (5 bases). CDR1 is DFQATT, CDR2 SNEGSKA, per germline (reference sequence). The CDR3 is 11 amino acids. The V end lost 6 bases, the J end lost 6 bases, and 11 bases lay between the germline ends. The CDR3 bases are TGCAGTGCCCCCCGGGGGGCTGAAGCTTTCTTT. It codes for CSAPRGAEAFF.

The V and J genes are TRBV7-3 and TRBJ2-3; D unclear. The CDR3 sequence is 14 residues long. V was trimmed by 2 bases and J by 3 bases, leaving 9 bases between them. Germline CDR1 reads SGHTA; CDR2 reads FQGTGA. The CDR3 DNA follows: TGTGCCAGCAGCTTATCCCACTGGACAGATACGCAGTATTTT. Protein: CASSLSHWTDTQYF. Variable domain in full (rest from reference TRBV7-3 and TRBJ2-3): GAGVSQTPSNKVTEKGKYVELRCDPISGHTALYWYRQSLGQGPEFLIYFQGTGAADDSGLPNDRFFAVRPEGSVSTLKIQRTERGDSAVYLCASSLSHWTDTQYFGPGTRLTVL.

This chain links TRBV7-2 with TRBJ2-1, with D possibly TRBD2 on 6 matching bases. The CDR3 spans 16 residues. V lost 5 bases and J lost 0, with 14 bases in between. From germline, CDR1 is SGHTA and CDR2 FQGNSA. CDR3 sequence (DNA): TGTGCCAGCAGCAACAGACTAGGGTCCTCCTACAATGAGCAGTTCTTC. This translates into CASSNRLGSSYNEQFF. Based on the CDR3 plus reference TRBV7-2 and TRBJ2-1, the full variable domain is GAGVSQSPSNKVTEKGKDVELRCDPISGHTALYWYRQSLGQGLEFLIYFQGNSAPDKSGLPSDRFSAERTGGSVSTLTIQRTQQEDSAVYLCASSNRLGSSYNEQFFGPGTRLTVL.

The chain employs TRBV19 and TRBJ2-1; D is possibly TRBD1 (6 bases). The CDR3 runs 15 residues. The V end lost 7 bases, the J end lost 3 bases, and 16 bases lay between the germline ends. CDR1 is LNHDA, CDR2 SQIVND, per germline (reference sequence). The CDR3 loop is CASTLTGTFYNEQFF. Written as DNA, the CDR3 is TGTGCCAGTACCCTGACCGGGACATTCTACAATGAGCAGTTCTTC.

V usage is TRBV10-1 and J usage is TRBJ1-1, with D hard to call. This CDR3 comprises 15 residues. CDR1 WNHNN and CDR2 SYGVQD come from the germline V gene (reference sequence). V was cut by 1 base and J by 3 bases, with 12 bases left in between. CDR3 in amino acids: CASSELEGGDTEAFF. CDR3 nucleotide sequence: TGCGCCAGCAGTGAGTTAGAGGGTGGGGACACTGAAGCTTTCTTT.

Written as DNA, the CDR3 is TGTGCCAGCAGTCGAATGACTAGCGGGGGGGGCACAGATACGCAGTATTTT. It yields the protein CASSRMTSGGGTDTQYF. The chain uses TRBV6-6 and TRBJ2-3; TRBD2 aligns across 14 bases. In germline, CDR1 is MNHNY, CDR2 SVGAGI (reference sequence). V was pared by 5 bases and J by 1 base, with 5 bases of the junction left unmatched. This CDR3 contains 17 residues.

V is TRBV24-1 and J is TRBJ2-3, with D tentatively TRBD2 (5 bases). With 9 bases removed from V and 0 bases from J, the gap between germline ends came to 9 bases. Germline V gene sequence: CDR1 KGHDR, CDR2 SFDVKD. The CDR3 runs to 13 residues. This CDR3 reads CATSQRSTDTQYF. For the CDR3, the DNA is TGTGCCACCTCTCAGCGGAGCACAGATACGCAGTATTTT.